This TCR beta chain was identified in a study of blood T cell repertoires in COVID-19. As for the study in general: Acute and convalescent COVID-19 specimens originated in the United States, Italy and Spain. The analysed material was cDNA or gDNA that came from T cells, B-cell-depleted T cells, or PBMCs.

Sequenced by immunoSEQ multiplex PCR; TCRdb stores in-frame clones only, minus some. The sample has 400,000 or so clones; 70% to 90% are singletons. There are 15 residues in the CDR3. CDR1 is ENHRY and CDR2 is SYGVKD in the germline V gene. With 4 bases clipped from V and 4 bases from J, the junction kept 2 bases outside the gene matches. The chain recombines TRBV10-3 with TRBJ2-7; 15 bases map to TRBD2. The receptor comes from a man aged 18 to 30 with COVID-19, enrolled during active disease. What was sequenced was peripheral blood. CDR3: CAISGTSGRAYEQYF. CDR3 nucleotide sequence: TGTGCCATCAGTGGGACTAGCGGGAGGGCATACGAGCAGTACTTC.